The 24 T cell receptor beta chains listed next were all sequenced from one sample in a study of Ad26.COV2.S vaccination and SARS-CoV-2 variants. Assay: immunoSEQ multiplex PCR; the TCRdb copy retains only in-frame clones and omits some. Of around 100,000 clones listed, 80% are singletons. The specimen was peripheral blood, collected after recovery from COVID-19. These receptors all come from a human donor who had recovered from COVID-19.

Of note for this clone: Other nucleotide sequences in the sample specify the same CDR3. The chain joins TRBV5-1 to TRBJ2-7; perhaps TRBD1 as D (6 bases). Germline values: CDR1 SGHRS, CDR2 YFSETQ. The CDR3 length is 11 residues. V was pared by 6 bases and J by 4 bases, with 8 bases between. Written as DNA, the CDR3 is TGCGCCAGCAAGGGGGAGTACGAGCAGTACTTC. Protein sequence: CASKGEYEQYF.

The CDR3 bases are TGTGCCAGCAGCCCAGCGAGGGACACTGAAGCTTTCTTT. Amino acid sequence: CASSPARDTEAFF. The J gene is TRBJ1-1, the V gene TRBV7-3; the D is unclear. With 5 bases removed from V and 3 bases from J, the gap between germline ends came to 10 bases. Germline loops: CDR1 SGHTA, CDR2 FQGTGA. The CDR3 sequence is 13 residues long.

The rearrangement uses TRBV28 and TRBJ2-7; D remains ambiguous. V lost 6 bases and J 2 bases, leaving 11 bases between the germline ends. Germline CDR1 MDHEN, CDR2 SYDVKM. The CDR3 sequence is 13 residues long. The DNA of the CDR3 is TGTGCCAGCAGCCCCACACCTACCTACGAGCAGTACTTC. As protein: CASSPTPTYEQYF.

The chain recombines TRBV7-9 with TRBJ1-1; D not certain. The germline CDR1 and CDR2 sequences are SEHNR and FQNEAQ (reference sequence). The V end lost 6 bases, the J end lost 6 bases, and 14 bases lay between the germline ends. The CDR3 totals 13 residues. The CDR3 region is CASSPLRSPEAFF. CDR3 nucleotides: TGTGCCAGCAGTCCTCTGAGGAGCCCTGAAGCTTTCTTT. The whole variable domain, filled in from reference TRBV7-9 and TRBJ1-1, reads DTGVSQNPRHKITKRGQNVTFRCDPISEHNRLYWYRQTLGQGPEFLTYFQNEAQLEKSRLLSDRFSAERPKGSFSTLEIQRTEQGDSAMYLCASSPLRSPEAFFGQGTRLTVV.

V usage is TRBV27 and J usage is TRBJ1-2, with TRBD1 matching over 9 bases. There are 14 residues in the CDR3. Germline-derived CDR1 and CDR2 are MNHEY and SMNVEV (reference sequence). V was clipped by 5 bases and J by 7 bases; unmatched bases: 8. The CDR3 region has the DNA TGTGCCAGCAGTACTCAAACAGGGGGCGGTGGCTACACCTTC. Protein product: CASSTQTGGGGYTF.

The chain combines TRBV18 with TRBJ2-1, with D perhaps assigned TRBD1 or TRBD2 (5 bases each). The CDR3 spans 16 residues. From germline, CDR1 is KGHSH and CDR2 LQKENI. Trimming removed 2 bases from V and 2 bases from J, with 13 bases in between. The CDR3 loop is CASSPVWGITYNEQFF. The DNA of the CDR3 is TGTGCCAGCTCACCAGTGTGGGGGATAACCTACAATGAGCAGTTCTTC. Full variable domain (rest looked up from reference TRBV18 and TRBJ2-1): NAGVMQNPRHLVRRRGQEARLRCSPMKGHSHVYWYRQLPEEGLKFMVYLQKENIIDESGMPKERFSAEFPKEGPSILRIQQVVRGDSAAYFCASSPVWGITYNEQFFGPGTRLTVL.

This chain joins TRBV12-3 or TRBV12-4 and TRBJ2-3; the D call may be TRBD1 or TRBD2 (5 bases each). The germline V and J ends were trimmed by 8 bases and 9 bases, with 15 bases remaining between them. This CDR3 region has 12 residues. This CDR3 reads CASGPGHGTQYF. CDR3 bases: TGTGCCAGCGGCCCGGGGCACGGGACGCAGTATTTT.

This clone appeared many times. This sequence joins TRBV29-1 and TRBJ2-7; D gene uncertain. The CDR3 has 13 residues. The germline V gene has CDR1 SQVTM and CDR2 ANQGSEA. Trimming took 0 bases from V and 5 from J, leaving 11 bases between them. The CDR3 DNA follows: TGCAGCGTTGAAGATCACCAGGTAAACGAGCAGTACTTC. Translating gives CSVEDHQVNEQYF.

The gene calls are TRBV20-1 and TRBJ1-2, with TRBD1 matching 9 bases. CDR3 length: 15 residues. Germline CDR1 is DFQATT and CDR2 is SNEGSKA (reference sequence). J gave up 4 bases and V 3 bases, and 9 bases lay outside the gene matches. The CDR3 DNA reads TGCAGTGCTAGTACAGGGGGCGCTTCCTCCTATGGCTACACCTTC. It translates to CSASTGGASSYGYTF.

The gene calls are TRBV27 and TRBJ2-1; TRBD2 matches 12 bases. After removal of 4 bases from V and 4 bases from J, the junction contained 23 bases not matched to a gene. The CDR3 covers 22 residues. Germline CDR1 reads MNHEY; CDR2 reads SMNVEV (reference sequence). The CDR3 DNA sequence: TGTGCCAGCAGTTCCCCCCTCCTACCGTCTAGCGGGGGGGCGATACTATACAATGAGCAGTTCTTC. Translated: CASSSPLLPSSGGAILYNEQFF.

Worth noting for this clone: Given a much more abundant clone one base away, this may be a read error. CDR3 in DNA: TGTGCCAGCAGTGACCTAGCGGGTAGCAATCAGCCCCAGCATTTT. Its protein product is CASSDLAGSNQPQHF. The chain is built from TRBV6-6 and TRBJ1-5; D is unresolved. V was pared by 5 bases and J by 0 bases, with 11 bases between. CDR1 is MNHNY and CDR2 is SVGAGI in the germline V gene (reference sequence). The length of the CDR3 is 15 residues.

The chain is built from TRBV2 and TRBJ1-5, with D unresolved. Germline loops: CDR1 SNHLY, CDR2 FYNNEI. This CDR3 comprises 14 residues. Trimming stripped 4 bases from V and 7 bases from J, with 14 bases between. The CDR3 bases are TGTGCCAGCAGTGTCAATAGGGTTGGACAGCCCCAGCATTTT. This gives the protein CASSVNRVGQPQHF.

This rearrangement joins TRBV12-3 or TRBV12-4 to TRBJ1-3, with a possible D match to TRBD1 (5 bases). This CDR3 has 13 residues. V shed 5 bases and J shed 4 bases, with 9 bases lying between them. CDR3 protein: CASSGGQGNTIYF. CDR3 coding DNA: TGTGCCAGCAGTGGGGGTCAGGGAAACACCATATATTTT.

The chain recombines TRBV21-1 with TRBJ2-7. TRBV21-1 is flagged as a pseudogene. The CDR3 spans 21 residues. The CDR3 DNA is TGTGCCAGCAGCAACCGACCCTTGAGGCACCGACTCGCAGGCGTCTCCTACGAGCAGTACTTC. Translation gives CASSNRPLRHRLAGVSYEQYF.

A few counts support this clone. The V gene is TRBV2, the J gene TRBJ2-7, with 12 nucleotides matching TRBD2. Germline V lookup: CDR1 SNHLY, CDR2 FYNNEI. V was clipped by 5 bases and J by 9 bases; unmatched bases: 11. CDR3 length equals 15 residues. CDR3 loop: CASSSATSGGSAQYF. CDR3 coding DNA: TGTGCCAGCAGTTCGGCTACTAGCGGGGGGTCCGCGCAGTACTTC.

The genes are TRBV15 and TRBJ1-4; 8 bases align to TRBD1. The ends lost 1 base at V and 7 bases at J; junction bases unmatched: 8. This CDR3 has 16 residues. Per the germline V gene, CDR1 is LNHNV and CDR2 is YYDKDF (reference sequence). CDR3 protein: CATSRGSTGVGEKLFF. The CDR3 DNA sequence: TGTGCCACCAGCAGAGGTTCGACAGGGGTGGGTGAAAAACTGTTTTTT. Based on the CDR3 plus reference TRBV15 and TRBJ1-4, the full variable domain is DAMVIQNPRYQVTQFGKPVTLSCSQTLNHNVMYWYQQKSSQAPKLLFHYYDKDFNNEADTPDNFQSRRPNTSFCFLDIRSPGLGDTAMYLCATSRGSTGVGEKLFFGSGTQLSVL.

The chain links TRBV4-3 to TRBJ2-5; D may match TRBD1 or TRBD2 (6 bases each). From germline, CDR1 is LGHNA and CDR2 YSLEER. The CDR3 runs 15 residues. V was shortened by 0 bases and J by 5 bases, with 13 bases between the two germline ends. CDR3 in amino acids: CASSQDMGGGETQYF. DNA of the CDR3: TGCGCCAGCAGCCAAGATATGGGGGGCGGGGAGACCCAGTACTTC.

The chain joins TRBV4-1 to TRBJ1-6; D remains ambiguous. CDR3 length: 16 amino acids. Germline assignment: CDR1 MGHRA and CDR2 YSYEKL. V was shortened by 0 bases and J by 9 bases, with 15 bases between the two germline ends. The CDR3 region has the DNA TGCGCCAGCAGCCAAGATACTATGGGAGGACTTTCACCCCTCCACTTT. This codes for CASSQDTMGGLSPLHF.

This clone has a handful of counts. The chain has TRBV4-1 and TRBJ1-1; D is undetermined. Trimming took 2 bases from V and 4 from J, leaving 8 bases between them. Germline values: CDR1 MGHRA, CDR2 YSYEKL. The CDR3 contains 13 residues. The CDR3 region is CASSQREITEAFF. CDR3 coding DNA: TGCGCCAGCAGCCAAAGGGAGATCACTGAAGCTTTCTTT.

The genes are TRBV4-2 and TRBJ2-3; D unclear. The length of the CDR3 is 15 residues. Trimming shortened V by 0 bases and J by 2 bases, and 9 bases separated the two germline ends. From germline, CDR1 is LGHNA and CDR2 YNFKEQ. In nucleotides, the CDR3 is TGTGCCAGCAGCCAAGATACCTACGACACAGATACGCAGTATTTT. As protein: CASSQDTYDTDTQYF.

This clone was observed once. This rearrangement joins TRBV7-3 to TRBJ1-6; no reliable D call. The germline CDR1 and CDR2 sequences are SGHTA and FQGTGA. CDR3 size: 13 residues. V gave up 4 bases and J gave up 8 bases, with 9 bases separating them. CDR3 region: CASSSDTYSPLHF. CDR3 nucleotides: TGTGCCAGCAGCTCCGACACATATTCACCCCTCCACTTT. Full variable domain (rest looked up from reference TRBV7-3 and TRBJ1-6): GAGVSQTPSNKVTEKGKYVELRCDPISGHTALYWYRQSLGQGPEFLIYFQGTGAADDSGLPNDRFFAVRPEGSVSTLKIQRTERGDSAVYLCASSSDTYSPLHFGNGTRLTVT.

This chain joins TRBV7-9 and TRBJ1-1; D is ambiguous. This CDR3 is built from 15 residues. Germline V gene lookup returns CDR1 SEHNR and CDR2 FQNEAQ (reference sequence). The V end was cut by 2 bases, the J end by 5 bases, with 15 bases between. CDR3 DNA sequence: TGTGCCAGCAGCTTAAGGATGGAAAAGGGAACTGAAGCTTTCTTT. Protein: CASSLRMEKGTEAFF. Full variable domain (outside the CDR3, taken from reference TRBV7-9 and TRBJ1-1): DTGVSQNPRHKITKRGQNVTFRCDPISEHNRLYWYRQTLGQGPEFLTYFQNEAQLEKSRLLSDRFSAERPKGSFSTLEIQRTEQGDSAMYLCASSLRMEKGTEAFFGQGTRLTVV.

The chain combines TRBV28 with TRBJ2-1; D is perhaps TRBD2 (6 bases). Germline loops: CDR1 MDHEN, CDR2 SYDVKM. V was shortened by 3 bases and J by 9 bases, with 12 bases between the two germline ends. The CDR3 is made up of 13 amino acids. The CDR3 DNA reads TGTGCCAGCAGTTTGTGGAGCGGGTTTGAGCAGTTCTTC. It is translated as CASSLWSGFEQFF.

This clone occurred once. The chain employs TRBV30 and TRBJ1-1; D possibly corresponds to TRBD1 (6 bases). The CDR3 sequence is 17 residues long. The V gene lost 3 bases and the J gene lost 5 bases, with 25 bases spanning the gap. Germline-derived CDR1 and CDR2 are GTSNPN and SVGIG (reference sequence). CDR3 bases: TGTGCCTGGAGGCCGGGGCCTTCACAGGGCCGTGGGACTGAAGCTTTCTTT. Its translation is CAWRPGPSQGRGTEAFF.